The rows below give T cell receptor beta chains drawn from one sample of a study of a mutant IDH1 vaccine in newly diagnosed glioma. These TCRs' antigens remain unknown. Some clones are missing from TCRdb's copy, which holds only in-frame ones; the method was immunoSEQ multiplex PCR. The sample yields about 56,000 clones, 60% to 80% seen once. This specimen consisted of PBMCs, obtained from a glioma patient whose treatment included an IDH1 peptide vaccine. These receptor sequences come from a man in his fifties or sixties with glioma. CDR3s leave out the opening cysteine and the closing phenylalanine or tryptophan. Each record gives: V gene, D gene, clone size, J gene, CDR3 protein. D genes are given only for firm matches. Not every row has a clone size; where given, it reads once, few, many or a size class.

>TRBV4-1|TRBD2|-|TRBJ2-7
ASSTRTSGGATYEQY
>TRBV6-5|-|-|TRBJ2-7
ASSRTGGALEQY
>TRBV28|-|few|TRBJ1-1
ASSLRDGNTEAF
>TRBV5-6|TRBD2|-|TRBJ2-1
ASSFLAGHSYNEQF
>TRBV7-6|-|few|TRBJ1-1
ASSSGRETEAF
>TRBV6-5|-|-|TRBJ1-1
ASTPDSRVAEAF
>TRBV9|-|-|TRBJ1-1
ASSAEGVTEAF
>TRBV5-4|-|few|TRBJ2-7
ASSLTEDYEQY
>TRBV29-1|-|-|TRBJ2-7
SAEGGGYEQY
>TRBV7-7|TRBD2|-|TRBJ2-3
ASSLTGGGTDTQY
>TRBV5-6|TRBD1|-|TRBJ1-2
ASSLIQGGSYGYT
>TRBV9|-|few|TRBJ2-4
ASSSDSKNIQY
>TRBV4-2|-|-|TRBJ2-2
ASSQDNTGELF
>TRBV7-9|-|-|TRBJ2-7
ASSAKDRTYEQY
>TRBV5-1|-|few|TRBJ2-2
ASSLGERGAGELF
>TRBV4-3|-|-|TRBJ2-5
ASSRLAGKETQY
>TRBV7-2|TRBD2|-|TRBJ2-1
ASSRGTSGGAKQF
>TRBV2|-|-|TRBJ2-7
ASSEDGNWAYEQY
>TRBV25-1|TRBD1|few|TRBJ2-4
ASSGQGRKNIQY
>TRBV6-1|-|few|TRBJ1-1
ASSEGGKNTEAF
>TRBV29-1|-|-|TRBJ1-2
SATDSLGRGYT
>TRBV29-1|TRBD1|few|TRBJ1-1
SGGGTANTEAF
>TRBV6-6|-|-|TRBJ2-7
ASSYSRTVEQY
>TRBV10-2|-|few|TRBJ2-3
ASSESGSPDTQY
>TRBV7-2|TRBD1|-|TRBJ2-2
ASTLDRKHRGAV
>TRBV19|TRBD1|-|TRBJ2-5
ASSHRGWETQY
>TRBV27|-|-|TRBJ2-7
ASRPISSYEQY
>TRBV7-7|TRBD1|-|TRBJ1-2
ASRPGTGSIYGYT
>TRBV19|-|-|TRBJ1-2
ASKTAGYGYT
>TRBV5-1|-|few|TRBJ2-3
ASSLELTRATDTQY
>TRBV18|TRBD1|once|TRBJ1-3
ASSSRDSSGNTIY
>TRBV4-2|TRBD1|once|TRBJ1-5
ASSQQGDRDQPQH
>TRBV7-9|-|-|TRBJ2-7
ASSFSASSYEQY
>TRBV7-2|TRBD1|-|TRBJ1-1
ASTRDRGTHTEAF
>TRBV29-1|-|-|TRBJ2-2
SVKVANTGELF
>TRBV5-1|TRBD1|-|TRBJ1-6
ASSLGGDSVNSPLH
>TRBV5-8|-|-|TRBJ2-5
ASSGGLTPGKETQY
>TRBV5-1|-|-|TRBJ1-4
ASSRMGAANEKLF
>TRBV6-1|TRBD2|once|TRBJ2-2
ASSAGGRGELF
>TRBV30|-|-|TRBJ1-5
AWTHQGKSNQPQH
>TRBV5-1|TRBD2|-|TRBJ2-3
ASSLVTSGATDTQY
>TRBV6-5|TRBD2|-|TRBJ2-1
AKLAGGPDEQF
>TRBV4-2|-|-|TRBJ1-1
ASSTAPSGRNTEAF